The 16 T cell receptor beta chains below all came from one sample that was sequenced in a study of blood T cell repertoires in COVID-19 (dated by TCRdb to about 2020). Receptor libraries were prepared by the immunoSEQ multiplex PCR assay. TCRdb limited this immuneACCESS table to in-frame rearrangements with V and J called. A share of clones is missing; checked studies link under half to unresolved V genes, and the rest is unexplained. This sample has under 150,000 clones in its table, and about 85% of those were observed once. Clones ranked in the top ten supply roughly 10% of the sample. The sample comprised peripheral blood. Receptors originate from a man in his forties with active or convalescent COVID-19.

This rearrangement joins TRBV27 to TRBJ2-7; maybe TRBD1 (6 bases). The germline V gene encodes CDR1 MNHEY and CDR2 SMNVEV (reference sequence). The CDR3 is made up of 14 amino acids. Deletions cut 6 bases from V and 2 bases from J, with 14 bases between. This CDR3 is CASRTRDIPYEQYF. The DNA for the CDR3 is TGTGCCAGCAGGACTCGGGACATTCCCTACGAGCAGTACTTC.

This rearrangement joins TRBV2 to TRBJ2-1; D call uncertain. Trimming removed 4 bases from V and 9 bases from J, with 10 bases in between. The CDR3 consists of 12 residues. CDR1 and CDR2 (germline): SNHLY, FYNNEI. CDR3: CASSGFAVEQFF. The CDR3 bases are TGTGCCAGCAGTGGTTTCGCGGTTGAGCAGTTCTTC.

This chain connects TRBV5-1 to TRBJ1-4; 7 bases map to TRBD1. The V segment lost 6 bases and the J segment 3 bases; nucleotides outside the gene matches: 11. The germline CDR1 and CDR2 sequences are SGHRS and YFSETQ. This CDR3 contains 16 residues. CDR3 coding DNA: TGCGCCAGCACGAGGGACAGTGCAGGGGCTAATGAAAAACTGTTTTTT. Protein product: CASTRDSAGANEKLFF.

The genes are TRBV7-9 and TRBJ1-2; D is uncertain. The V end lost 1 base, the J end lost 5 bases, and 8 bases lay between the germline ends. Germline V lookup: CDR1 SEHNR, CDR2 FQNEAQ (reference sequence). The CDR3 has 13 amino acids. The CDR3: CASSLETSYGYTF. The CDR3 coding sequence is TGTGCCAGCAGCTTAGAGACTTCGTATGGCTACACCTTC.

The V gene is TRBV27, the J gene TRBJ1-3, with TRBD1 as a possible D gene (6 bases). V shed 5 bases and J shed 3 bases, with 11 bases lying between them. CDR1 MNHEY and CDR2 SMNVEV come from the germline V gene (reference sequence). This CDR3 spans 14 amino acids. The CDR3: CASSLGQNGNTIYF. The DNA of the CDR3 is TGTGCCAGCAGTCTGGGACAAAATGGAAACACCATATATTTT.

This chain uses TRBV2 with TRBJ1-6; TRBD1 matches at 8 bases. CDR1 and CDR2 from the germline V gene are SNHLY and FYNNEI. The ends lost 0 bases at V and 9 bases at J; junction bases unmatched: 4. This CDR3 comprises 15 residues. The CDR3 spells CASSEAGQGTSPLHF. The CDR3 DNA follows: TGTGCCAGCAGTGAAGCCGGACAGGGCACTTCACCCCTCCACTTT.

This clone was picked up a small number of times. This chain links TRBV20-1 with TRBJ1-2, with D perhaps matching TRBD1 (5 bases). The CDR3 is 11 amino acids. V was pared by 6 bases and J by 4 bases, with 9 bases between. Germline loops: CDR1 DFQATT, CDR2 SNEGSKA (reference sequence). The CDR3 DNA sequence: TGCAGTGCCACCCAGGGCTATGGCTACACCTTC. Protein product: CSATQGYGYTF.

The CDR3 reads CATRLYEQYF. CDR3 DNA sequence: TGTGCCACCAGATTATACGAGCAGTACTTC. This chain connects TRBV24-1 to TRBJ2-7; D not certain. Germline V CDR1 and CDR2: KGHDR, SFDVKD. CDR3 length: 10 residues. Trimming shortened V by 7 bases and J by 4 bases, and 4 bases separated the two germline ends.

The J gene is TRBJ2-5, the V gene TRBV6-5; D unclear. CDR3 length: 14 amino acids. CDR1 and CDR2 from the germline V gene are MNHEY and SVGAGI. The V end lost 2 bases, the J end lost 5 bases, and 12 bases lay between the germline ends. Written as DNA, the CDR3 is TGTGCCAGCAGTTACACTCTGTATGCGGAGACCCAGTACTTC. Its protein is CASSYTLYAETQYF.

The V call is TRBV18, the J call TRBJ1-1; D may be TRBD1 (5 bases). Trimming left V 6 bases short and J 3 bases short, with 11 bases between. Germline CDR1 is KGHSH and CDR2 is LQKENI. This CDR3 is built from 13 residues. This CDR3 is CASSWTRDTEAFF. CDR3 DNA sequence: TGTGCCAGCTCTTGGACCAGGGACACTGAAGCTTTCTTT. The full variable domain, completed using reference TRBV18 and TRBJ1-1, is NAGVMQNPRHLVRRRGQEARLRCSPMKGHSHVYWYRQLPEEGLKFMVYLQKENIIDESGMPKERFSAEFPKEGPSILRIQQVVRGDSAAYFCASSWTRDTEAFFGQGTRLTVV.

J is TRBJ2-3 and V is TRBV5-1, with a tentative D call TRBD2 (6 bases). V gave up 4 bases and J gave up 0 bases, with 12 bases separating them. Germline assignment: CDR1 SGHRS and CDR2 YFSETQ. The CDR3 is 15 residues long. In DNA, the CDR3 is TGCGCCAGCAGCAGAAGCGGGCCCAGCACAGATACGCAGTATTTT. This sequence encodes CASSRSGPSTDTQYF.

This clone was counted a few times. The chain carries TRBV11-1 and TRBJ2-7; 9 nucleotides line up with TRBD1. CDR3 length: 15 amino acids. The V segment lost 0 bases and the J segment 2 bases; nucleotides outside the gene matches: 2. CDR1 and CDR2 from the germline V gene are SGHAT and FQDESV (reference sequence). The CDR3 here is CASSLAGQGPYEQYF. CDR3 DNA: TGTGCCAGCAGCTTAGCGGGACAGGGTCCCTACGAGCAGTACTTC. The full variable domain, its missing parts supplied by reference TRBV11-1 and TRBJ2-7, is EAEVAQSPRYKITEKSQAVAFWCDPISGHATLYWYRQILGQGPELLVQFQDESVVDDSQLPKDRFSAERLKGVDSTLKIQPAELGDSAMYLCASSLAGQGPYEQYFGPGTRLTVT.

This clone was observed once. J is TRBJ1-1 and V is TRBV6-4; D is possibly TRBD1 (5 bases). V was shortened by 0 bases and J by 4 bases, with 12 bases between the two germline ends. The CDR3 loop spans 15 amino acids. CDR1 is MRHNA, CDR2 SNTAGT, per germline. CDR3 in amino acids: CASSDSPGRVTEAFF. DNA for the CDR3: TGTGCCAGCAGTGACTCCCCAGGGAGGGTCACTGAAGCTTTCTTT.

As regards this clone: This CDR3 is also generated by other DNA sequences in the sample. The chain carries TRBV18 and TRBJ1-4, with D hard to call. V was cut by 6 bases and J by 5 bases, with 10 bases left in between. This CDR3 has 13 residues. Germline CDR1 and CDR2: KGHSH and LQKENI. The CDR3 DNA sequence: TGTGCCAGCTCCCCTGGACTGAATGAAAAACTGTTTTTT. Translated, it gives CASSPGLNEKLFF.

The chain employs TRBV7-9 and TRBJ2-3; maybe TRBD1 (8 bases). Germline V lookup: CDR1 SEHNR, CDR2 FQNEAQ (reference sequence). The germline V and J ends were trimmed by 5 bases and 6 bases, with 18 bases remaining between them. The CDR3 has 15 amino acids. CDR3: CASSRGQGGADTQYF. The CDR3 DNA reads TGTGCCAGCAGCCGAGGACAGGGAGGGGCTGATACGCAGTATTTT. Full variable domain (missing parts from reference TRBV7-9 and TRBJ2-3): DTGVSQNPRHKITKRGQNVTFRCDPISEHNRLYWYRQTLGQGPEFLTYFQNEAQLEKSRLLSDRFSAERPKGSFSTLEIQRTEQGDSAMYLCASSRGQGGADTQYFGPGTRLTVL.

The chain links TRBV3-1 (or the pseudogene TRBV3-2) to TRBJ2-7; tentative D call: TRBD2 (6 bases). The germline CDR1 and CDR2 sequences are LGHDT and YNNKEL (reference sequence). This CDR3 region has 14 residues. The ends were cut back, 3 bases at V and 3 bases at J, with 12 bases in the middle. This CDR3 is CASSHFGGNYEQYF. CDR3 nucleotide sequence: TGTGCCAGCAGCCATTTCGGGGGTAACTACGAGCAGTACTTC.